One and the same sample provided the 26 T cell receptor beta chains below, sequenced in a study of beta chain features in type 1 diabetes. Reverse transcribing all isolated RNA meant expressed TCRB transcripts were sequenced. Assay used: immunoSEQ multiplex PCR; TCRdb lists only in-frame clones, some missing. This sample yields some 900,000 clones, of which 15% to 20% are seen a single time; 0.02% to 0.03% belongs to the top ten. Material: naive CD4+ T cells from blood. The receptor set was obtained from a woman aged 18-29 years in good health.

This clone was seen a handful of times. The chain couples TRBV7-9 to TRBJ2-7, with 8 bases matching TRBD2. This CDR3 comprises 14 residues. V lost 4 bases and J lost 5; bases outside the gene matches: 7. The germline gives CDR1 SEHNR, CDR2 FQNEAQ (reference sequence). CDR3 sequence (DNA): TGTGCCAGCAGCTCCGAGCGGGAGAGACACGAGCAGTACTTC. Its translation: CASSSERERHEQYF.

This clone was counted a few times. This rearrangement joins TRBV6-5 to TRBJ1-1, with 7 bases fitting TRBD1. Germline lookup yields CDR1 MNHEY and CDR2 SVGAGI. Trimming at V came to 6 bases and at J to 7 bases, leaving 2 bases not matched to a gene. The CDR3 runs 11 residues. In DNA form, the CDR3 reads TGTGCCAGCAGCCAGGGGGGTGAAGCTTTCTTT. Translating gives CASSQGGEAFF.

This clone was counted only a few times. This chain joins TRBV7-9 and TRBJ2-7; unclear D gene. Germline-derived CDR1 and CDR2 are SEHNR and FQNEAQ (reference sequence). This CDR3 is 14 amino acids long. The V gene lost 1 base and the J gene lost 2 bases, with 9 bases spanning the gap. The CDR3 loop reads CASSLVGKPYEQYF. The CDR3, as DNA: TGTGCCAGCAGCTTAGTAGGGAAGCCCTACGAGCAGTACTTC.

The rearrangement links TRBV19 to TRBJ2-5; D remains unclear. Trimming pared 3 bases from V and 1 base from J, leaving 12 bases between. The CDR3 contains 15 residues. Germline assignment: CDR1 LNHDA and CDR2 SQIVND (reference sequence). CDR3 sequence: CASSIGNVAQETQYF. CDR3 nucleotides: TGTGCCAGTAGTATCGGAAACGTAGCCCAAGAGACCCAGTACTTC.

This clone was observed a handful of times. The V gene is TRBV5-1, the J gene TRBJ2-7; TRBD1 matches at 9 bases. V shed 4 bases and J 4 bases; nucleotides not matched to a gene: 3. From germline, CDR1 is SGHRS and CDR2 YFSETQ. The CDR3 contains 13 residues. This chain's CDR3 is CASSRDRAYEQYF. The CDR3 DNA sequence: TGCGCCAGCAGCCGGGACAGGGCATACGAGCAGTACTTC. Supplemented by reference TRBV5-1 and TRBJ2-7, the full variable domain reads KAGVTQTPRYLIKTRGQQVTLSCSPISGHRSVSWYQQTPGQGLQFLFEYFSETQRNKGNFPGRFSGRQFSNSRSEMNVSTLELGDSALYLCASSRDRAYEQYFGPGTRLTVT.

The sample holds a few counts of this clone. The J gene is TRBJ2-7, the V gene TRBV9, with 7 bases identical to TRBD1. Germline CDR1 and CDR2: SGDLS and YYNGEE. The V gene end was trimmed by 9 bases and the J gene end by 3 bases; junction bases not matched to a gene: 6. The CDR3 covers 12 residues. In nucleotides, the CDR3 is TGTGCCACCTCCGACAGGGACTACGAGCAGTACTTC. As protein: CATSDRDYEQYF.

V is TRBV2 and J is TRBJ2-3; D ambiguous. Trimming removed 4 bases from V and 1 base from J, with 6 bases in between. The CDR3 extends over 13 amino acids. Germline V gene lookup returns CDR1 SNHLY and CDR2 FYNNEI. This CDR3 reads CASSVGGTDTQYF. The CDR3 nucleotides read TGTGCCAGCAGTGTCGGCGGCACAGATACGCAGTATTTT.

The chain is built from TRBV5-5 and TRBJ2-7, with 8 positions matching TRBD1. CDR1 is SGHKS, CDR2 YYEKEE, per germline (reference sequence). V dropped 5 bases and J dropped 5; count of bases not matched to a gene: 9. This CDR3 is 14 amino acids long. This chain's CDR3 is CASRDRVPGNEQYF. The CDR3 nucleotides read TGTGCCAGCAGGGACAGGGTCCCGGGGAACGAGCAGTACTTC.

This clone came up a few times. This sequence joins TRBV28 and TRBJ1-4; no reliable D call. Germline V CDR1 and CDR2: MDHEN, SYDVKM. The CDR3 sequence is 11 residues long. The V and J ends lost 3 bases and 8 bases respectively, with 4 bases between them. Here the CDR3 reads CASSFGEKLFF. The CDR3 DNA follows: TGTGCCAGCAGTTTCGGGGAAAAACTGTTTTTT.

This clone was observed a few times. The CDR3 spells CASSLSPGTGGNEQFF. DNA of the CDR3: TGCGCCAGCAGCTTGAGCCCCGGGACAGGGGGTAATGAGCAGTTCTTC. The rearrangement joins TRBV5-1 to TRBJ2-1; TRBD1 matches at 11 bases. This CDR3 is built from 16 residues. V lost 1 base, J lost 7 bases, and 7 bases stayed unmatched. Germline CDR1 SGHRS, CDR2 YFSETQ.

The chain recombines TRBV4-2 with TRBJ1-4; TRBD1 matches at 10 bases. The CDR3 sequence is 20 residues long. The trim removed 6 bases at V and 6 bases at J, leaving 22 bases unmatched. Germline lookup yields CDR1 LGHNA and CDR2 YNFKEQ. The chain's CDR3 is CASRSLTGTGVRAQDEKLFF. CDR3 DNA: TGTGCCAGCAGGTCTCTAACCGGGACAGGGGTTAGAGCGCAGGATGAAAAACTGTTTTTT.

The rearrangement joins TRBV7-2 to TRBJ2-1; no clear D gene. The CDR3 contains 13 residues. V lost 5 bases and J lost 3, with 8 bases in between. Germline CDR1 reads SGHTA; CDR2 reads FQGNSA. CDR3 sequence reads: CASSQLHYNEQFF. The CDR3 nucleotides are TGTGCCAGCAGCCAGCTACACTACAATGAGCAGTTCTTC.

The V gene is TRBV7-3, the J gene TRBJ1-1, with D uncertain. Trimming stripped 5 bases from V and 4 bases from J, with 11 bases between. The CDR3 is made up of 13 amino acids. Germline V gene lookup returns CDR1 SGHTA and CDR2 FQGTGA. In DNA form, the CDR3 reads TGTGCCAGCAGCAGCGGGAAGGGCACTGAAGCTTTCTTT. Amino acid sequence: CASSSGKGTEAFF.

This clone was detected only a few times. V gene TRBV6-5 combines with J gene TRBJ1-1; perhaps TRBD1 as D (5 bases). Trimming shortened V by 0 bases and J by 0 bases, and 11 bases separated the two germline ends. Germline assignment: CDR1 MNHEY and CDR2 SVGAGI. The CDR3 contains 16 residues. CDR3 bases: TGTGCCAGCAGTTACTCGTTGGGGACCATGAACACTGAAGCTTTCTTT. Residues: CASSYSLGTMNTEAFF.

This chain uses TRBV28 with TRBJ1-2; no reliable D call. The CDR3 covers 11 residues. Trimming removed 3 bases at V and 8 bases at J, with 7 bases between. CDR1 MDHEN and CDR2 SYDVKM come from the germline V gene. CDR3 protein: CASSFLRGYTF. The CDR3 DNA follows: TGTGCCAGCAGTTTTCTTCGAGGCTACACCTTC.

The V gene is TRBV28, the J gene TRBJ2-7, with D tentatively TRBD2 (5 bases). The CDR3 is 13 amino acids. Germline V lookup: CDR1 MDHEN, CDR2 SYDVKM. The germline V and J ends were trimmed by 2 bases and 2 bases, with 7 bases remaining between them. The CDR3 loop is CASSLVTTYEQYF. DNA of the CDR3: TGTGCCAGCAGTTTAGTGACTACCTACGAGCAGTACTTC.

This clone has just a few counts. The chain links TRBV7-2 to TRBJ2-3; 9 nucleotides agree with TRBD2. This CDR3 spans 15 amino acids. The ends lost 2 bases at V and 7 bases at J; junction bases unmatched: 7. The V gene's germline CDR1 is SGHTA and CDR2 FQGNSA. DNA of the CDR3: TGTGCCAGCAGCTTAAGGATAGCGGGAGAGAATACGCAGTATTTT. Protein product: CASSLRIAGENTQYF.

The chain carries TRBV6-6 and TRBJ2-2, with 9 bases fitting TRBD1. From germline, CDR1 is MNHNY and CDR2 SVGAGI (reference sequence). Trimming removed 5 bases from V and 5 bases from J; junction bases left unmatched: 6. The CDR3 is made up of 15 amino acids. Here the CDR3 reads CASSPGQGTTGELFF. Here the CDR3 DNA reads TGTGCCAGCAGTCCTGGACAGGGGACTACCGGGGAGCTGTTTTTT.

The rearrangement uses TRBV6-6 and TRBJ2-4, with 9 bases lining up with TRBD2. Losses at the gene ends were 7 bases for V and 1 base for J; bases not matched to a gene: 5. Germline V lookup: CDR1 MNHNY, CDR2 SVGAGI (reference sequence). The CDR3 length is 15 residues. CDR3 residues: CASTLAGEAKNIQYF. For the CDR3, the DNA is TGTGCCAGCACCTTAGCGGGAGAGGCCAAAAACATTCAGTACTTC.

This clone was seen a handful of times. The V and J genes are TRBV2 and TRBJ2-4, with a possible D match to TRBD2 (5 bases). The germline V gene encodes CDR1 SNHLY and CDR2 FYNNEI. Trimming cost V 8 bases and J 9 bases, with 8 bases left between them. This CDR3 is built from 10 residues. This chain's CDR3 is CASSGGIQYF. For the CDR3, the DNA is TGTGCCAGCTCCGGAGGCATTCAGTACTTC.

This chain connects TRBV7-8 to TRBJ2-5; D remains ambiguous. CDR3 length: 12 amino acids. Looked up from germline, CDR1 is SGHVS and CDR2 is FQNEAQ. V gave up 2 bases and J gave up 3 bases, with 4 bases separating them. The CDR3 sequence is CASSLREETQYF. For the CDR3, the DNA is TGTGCCAGCAGCTTACGGGAAGAGACCCAGTACTTC.

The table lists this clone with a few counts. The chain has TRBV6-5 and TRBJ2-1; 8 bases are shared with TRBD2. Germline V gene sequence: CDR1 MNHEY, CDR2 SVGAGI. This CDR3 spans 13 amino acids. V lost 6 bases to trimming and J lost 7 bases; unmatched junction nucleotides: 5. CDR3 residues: CASSGRVGNEQFF. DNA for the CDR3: TGTGCCAGCAGCGGGAGGGTGGGGAATGAGCAGTTCTTC.

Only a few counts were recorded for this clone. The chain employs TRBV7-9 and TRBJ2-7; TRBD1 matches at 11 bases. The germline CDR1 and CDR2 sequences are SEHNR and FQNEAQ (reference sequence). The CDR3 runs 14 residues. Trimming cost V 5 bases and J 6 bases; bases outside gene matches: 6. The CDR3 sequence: CASSPWDRGTEQYF. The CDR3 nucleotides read TGTGCCAGCAGCCCCTGGGACAGGGGGACCGAGCAGTACTTC.

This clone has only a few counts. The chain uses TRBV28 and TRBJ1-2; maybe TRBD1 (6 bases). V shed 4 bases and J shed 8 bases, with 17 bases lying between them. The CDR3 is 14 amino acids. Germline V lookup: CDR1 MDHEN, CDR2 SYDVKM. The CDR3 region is CASSSSRGARGYTF. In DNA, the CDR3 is TGTGCCAGCAGTTCCAGTCGGGGGGCGCGAGGCTACACCTTC.

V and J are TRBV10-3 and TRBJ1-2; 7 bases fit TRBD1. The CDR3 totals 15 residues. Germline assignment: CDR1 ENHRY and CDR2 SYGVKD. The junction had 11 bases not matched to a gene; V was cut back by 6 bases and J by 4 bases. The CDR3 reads CAIRGTASKVYGYTF. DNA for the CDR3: TGTGCCATCAGAGGGACAGCTTCAAAAGTCTATGGCTACACCTTC.

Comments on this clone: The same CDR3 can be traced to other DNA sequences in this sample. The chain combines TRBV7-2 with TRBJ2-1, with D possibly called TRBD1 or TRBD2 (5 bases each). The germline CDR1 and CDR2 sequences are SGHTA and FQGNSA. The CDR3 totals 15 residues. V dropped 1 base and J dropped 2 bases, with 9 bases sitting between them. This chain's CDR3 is CASSLVGTTYNEQFF. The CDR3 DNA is TGTGCCAGCAGCTTAGTCGGGACCACCTACAATGAGCAGTTCTTC.